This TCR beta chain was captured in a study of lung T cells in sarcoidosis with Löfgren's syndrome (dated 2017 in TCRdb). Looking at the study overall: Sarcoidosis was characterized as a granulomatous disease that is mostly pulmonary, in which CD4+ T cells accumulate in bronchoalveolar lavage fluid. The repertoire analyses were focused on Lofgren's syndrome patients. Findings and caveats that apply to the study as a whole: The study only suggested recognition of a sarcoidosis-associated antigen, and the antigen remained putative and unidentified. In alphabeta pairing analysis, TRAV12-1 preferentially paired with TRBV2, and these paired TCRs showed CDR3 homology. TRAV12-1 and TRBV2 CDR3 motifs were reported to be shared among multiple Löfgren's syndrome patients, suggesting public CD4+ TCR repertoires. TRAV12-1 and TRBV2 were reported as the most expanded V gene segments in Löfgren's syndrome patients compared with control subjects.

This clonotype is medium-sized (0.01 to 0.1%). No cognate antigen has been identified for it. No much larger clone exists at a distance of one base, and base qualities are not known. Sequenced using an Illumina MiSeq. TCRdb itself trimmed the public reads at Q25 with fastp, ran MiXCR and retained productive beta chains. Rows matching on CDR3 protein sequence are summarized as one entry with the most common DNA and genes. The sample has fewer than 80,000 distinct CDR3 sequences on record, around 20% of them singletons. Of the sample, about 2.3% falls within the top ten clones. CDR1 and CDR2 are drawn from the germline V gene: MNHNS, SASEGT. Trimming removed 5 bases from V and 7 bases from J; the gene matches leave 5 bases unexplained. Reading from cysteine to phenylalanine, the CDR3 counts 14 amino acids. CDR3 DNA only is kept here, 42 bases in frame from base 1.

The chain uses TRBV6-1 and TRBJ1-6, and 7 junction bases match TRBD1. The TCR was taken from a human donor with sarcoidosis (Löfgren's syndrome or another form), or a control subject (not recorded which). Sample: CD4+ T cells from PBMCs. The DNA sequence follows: TGTGCCAGCAGTCTTGACAGGGCGAATTCACCCCTCCACTTT. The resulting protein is CASSLDRANSPLHF.